The rows below give T cell receptor beta chains drawn from one sample of a study of cytomegalovirus exposure and HLA in healthy donors. Assay used: immunoSEQ multiplex PCR; TCRdb lists only in-frame clones, some missing. The table shows around 200,000 clones, with over 80% occurring only once. Sequenced sample: PBMCs. The source of these receptors is a woman aged 50 to 60 in good health and CMV-seropositive. Both conserved end residues are part of each CDR3. The order of the fields is clone size, D gene, J gene, V gene, CDR3 protein, CDR3 DNA. D genes are given only for firm matches. Some rows mark clone size as missing; the rest say once, few, many or name a class of expanded clone.

>NA|NA|TRBJ2-7|TRBV5-4
CASSLGLGYEQYF
TGTGCCAGCAGCTTGGGACTCGGTTACGAGCAGTACTTC
>NA|TRBD1|TRBJ2-7|TRBV7-6
CASSLESGTGAWEQYF
TGTGCCAGCAGCTTAGAGTCCGGGACAGGGGCCTGGGAGCAGTACTTC
>NA|NA|TRBJ2-7|TRBV18
CASSPQTESSFEQYF
TGTGCCAGCTCACCCCAGACGGAGAGTTCGTTCGAGCAGTACTTC
>NA|TRBD1|TRBJ1-4|TRBV5-1
CASSLGTGEEKLFF
TGCGCCAGCAGCTTGGGGACAGGGGAAGAAAAACTGTTTTTT
>NA|TRBD1|TRBJ1-4|TRBV18
CASSGTGAPAANEKLFF
TGTGCCAGCTCAGGGACAGGGGCCCCGGCGGCTAATGAAAAACTGTTTTTT
>once|TRBD1|TRBJ1-5|TRBV10-3
CAIRGTGGYQPQHF
TGTGCCATCAGGGGGACAGGGGGATATCAGCCCCAGCATTTT
>NA|NA|TRBJ2-3|TRBV13
CASSPDWPTDTQYF
TGTGCCAGCAGCCCGGACTGGCCCACAGATACGCAGTATTTT
>NA|TRBD1|TRBJ2-5|TRBV7-3
CASSPRQGEYQETQYF
TGTGCCAGCAGCCCACGACAGGGGGAGTACCAAGAGACCCAGTACTTC
>NA|NA|TRBJ1-2|TRBV29-1
CSVEDRWAGYGYTF
TGCAGCGTTGAAGATAGGTGGGCTGGCTATGGCTACACCTTC
>NA|NA|TRBJ2-1|TRBV29-1
CSVERPMGAGDEQFF
TGCAGCGTTGAAAGGCCGATGGGCGCCGGGGATGAGCAGTTCTTC
>few|TRBD2|TRBJ2-7|TRBV6-1
CASTPGLAEAYEQYF
TGTGCCAGCACCCCCGGACTAGCGGAAGCCTACGAGCAGTACTTC
>NA|NA|TRBJ1-1|TRBV30
CAWSVSRLNTEAFF
TGTGCCTGGAGTGTTTCCAGGTTGAACACTGAAGCTTTCTTT
>NA|TRBD2|TRBJ2-7|TRBV7-2
CASSPFRTSGGQRYEQYF
TGTGCCAGCAGCCCATTCCGGACTAGCGGGGGGCAGAGGTACGAGCAGTACTTC
>NA|NA|TRBJ1-6|TRBV28
CASRPRRREYNSPLHF
TGTGCCAGCAGACCTCGGAGGAGAGAATATAATTCACCCCTCCACTTT
>once|TRBD2|TRBJ2-5|TRBV18
CASSPGGGAGETQYF
TGTGCCAGCTCACCAGGCGGGGGGGCCGGAGAGACCCAGTACTTC
>NA|NA|TRBJ2-5|TRBV27
CASSRGGGWYQETQYF
TGTGCCAGCAGTCGAGGGGGGGGGTGGTACCAAGAGACCCAGTACTTC